This T cell receptor (beta chain) was retrieved from a study of human T cells and chemical hapten exposure. It was the library that attached unique molecular identifiers to individual cDNA molecules. A single record per CDR3 protein comes from TCRdb applying MiXCR to the RACE reads. The sample holds a few hundred thousand distinct CDR3 sequences; 7.5% to 9% are singletons and the top ten take more than 0.95%. Time point: pre-sensitization, week 0. Indicated treatment: therapeutic diphenylcyclopropenone sensitization with weekly scalp DPC. In this sample, this clonotype turned up a few times. CDR3 length: 13 residues. V trimming: 6 bases; J trimming: 3 bases; junction bases outside the gene matches: 2. The germline gives CDR1 MNHNY, CDR2 SVGAGI (reference sequence).

The source is a man in his late teens or twenties with alopecia areata. Some clones in this sample may be carry-over from other donors' samples. The sequences come from whole blood, collected in connection with sensitization to the hapten diphenylcyclopropenone (DPC). The rearrangement uses TRBV6-6 and TRBJ2-5; 9 bases line up with TRBD2. The CDR3: CASRGGGEETQYF. CDR3 bases: TGTGCCAGCAGAGGCGGGGGGGAAGAGACCCAGTACTTC.